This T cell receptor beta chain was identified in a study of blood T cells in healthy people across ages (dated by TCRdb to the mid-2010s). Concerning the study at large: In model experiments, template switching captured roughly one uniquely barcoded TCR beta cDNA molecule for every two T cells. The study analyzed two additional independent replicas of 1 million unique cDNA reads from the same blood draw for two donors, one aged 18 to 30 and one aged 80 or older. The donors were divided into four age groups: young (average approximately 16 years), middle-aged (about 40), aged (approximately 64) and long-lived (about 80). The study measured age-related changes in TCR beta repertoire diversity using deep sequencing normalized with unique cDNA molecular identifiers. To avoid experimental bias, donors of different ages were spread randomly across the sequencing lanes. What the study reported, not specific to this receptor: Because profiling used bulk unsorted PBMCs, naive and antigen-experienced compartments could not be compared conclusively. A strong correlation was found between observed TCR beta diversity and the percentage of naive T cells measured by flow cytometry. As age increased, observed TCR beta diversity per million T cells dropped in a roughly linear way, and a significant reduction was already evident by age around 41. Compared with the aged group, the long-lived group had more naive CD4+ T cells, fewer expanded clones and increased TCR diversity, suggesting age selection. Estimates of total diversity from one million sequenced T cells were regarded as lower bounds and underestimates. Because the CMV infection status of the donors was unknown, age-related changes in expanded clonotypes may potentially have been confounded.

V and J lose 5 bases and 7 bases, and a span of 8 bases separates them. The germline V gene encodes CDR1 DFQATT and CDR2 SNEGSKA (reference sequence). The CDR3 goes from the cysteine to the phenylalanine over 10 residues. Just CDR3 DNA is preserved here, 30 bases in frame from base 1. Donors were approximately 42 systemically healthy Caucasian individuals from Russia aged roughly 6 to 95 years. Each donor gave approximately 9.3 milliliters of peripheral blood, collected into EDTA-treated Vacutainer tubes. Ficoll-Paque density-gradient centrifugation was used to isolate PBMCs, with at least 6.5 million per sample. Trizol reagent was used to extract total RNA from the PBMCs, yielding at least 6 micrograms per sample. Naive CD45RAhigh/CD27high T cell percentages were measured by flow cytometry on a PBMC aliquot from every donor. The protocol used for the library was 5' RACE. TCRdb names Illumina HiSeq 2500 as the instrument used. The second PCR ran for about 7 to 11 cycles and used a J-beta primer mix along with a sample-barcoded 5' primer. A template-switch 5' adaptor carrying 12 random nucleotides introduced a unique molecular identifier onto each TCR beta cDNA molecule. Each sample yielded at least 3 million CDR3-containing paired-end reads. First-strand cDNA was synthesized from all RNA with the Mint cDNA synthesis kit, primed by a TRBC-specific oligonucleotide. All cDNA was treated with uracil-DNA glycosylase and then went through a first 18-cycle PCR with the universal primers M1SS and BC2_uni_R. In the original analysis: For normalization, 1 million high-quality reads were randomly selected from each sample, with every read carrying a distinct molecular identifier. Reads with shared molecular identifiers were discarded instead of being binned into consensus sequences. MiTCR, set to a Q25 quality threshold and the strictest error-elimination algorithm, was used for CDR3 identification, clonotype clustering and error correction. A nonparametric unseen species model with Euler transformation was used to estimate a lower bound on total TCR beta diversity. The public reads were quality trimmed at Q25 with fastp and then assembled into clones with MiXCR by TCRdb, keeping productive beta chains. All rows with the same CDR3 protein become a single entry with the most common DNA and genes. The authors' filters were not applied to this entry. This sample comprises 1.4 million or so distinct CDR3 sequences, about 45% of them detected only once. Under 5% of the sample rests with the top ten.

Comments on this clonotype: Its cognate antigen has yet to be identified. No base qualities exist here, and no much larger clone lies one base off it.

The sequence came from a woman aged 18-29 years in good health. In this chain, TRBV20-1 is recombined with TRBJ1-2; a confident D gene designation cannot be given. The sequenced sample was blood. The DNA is TGCAGTGCTCTCTTCAGTGGCTACACCTTC. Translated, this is CSALFSGYTF.